A single sample gave rise to the 23 T cell receptor beta chains below, sequenced in a study of blood T cells in healthy people across ages. Then a second PCR, running roughly 6 to 11 cycles, was carried out with a sample-barcoded 5' primer and a J-beta primer mix. TCRdb ran MiXCR on the 5' RACE reads and lists one entry per CDR3 protein. The table shows 800,000 to 950,000 distinct CDR3 sequences, with about 29% occurring only once. In addition, the sample was reused for a study of T cells of mothers and their children.

Source material: blood. These receptors were collected from a woman aged 40 to 55 in good health.

This rearrangement joins TRBV30 to TRBJ1-5; TRBD1 is a possible D gene (6 bases). Per germline, CDR1 GTSNPN and CDR2 SVGIG (reference sequence). This CDR3 has 15 residues. Trimming pared 1 base from V and 6 bases from J, leaving 16 bases between. The DNA of the CDR3 is TGTGCCTGGAGTGGACAGGCGGTAGTTGGTCAGCCCCAGCATTTT. It specifies CAWSGQAVVGQPQHF.

This clonotype was observed at least ten times. Sequence at one end of the junction differs from germline and may be a read error. V usage is TRBV6-1 and J usage is TRBJ2-1; tentative D call: TRBD1 (6 bases). This CDR3 has 15 residues. Looked up from germline, CDR1 is MNHNS and CDR2 is SASEGT. The DNA of the CDR3 is TGTGCCAGCAGAGAAGGGGGAAGTGGCTACAATGAGCAGTTCTTC. Translation: CASREGGSGYNEQFF.

The chain joins TRBV25-1 to TRBJ2-3, with D tentatively TRBD1 (5 bases). Germline V gene sequence: CDR1 MGHDK, CDR2 SYGVNS. Deletions cut 0 bases from V and 5 bases from J, with 15 bases between. The CDR3 extends over 16 amino acids. The chain's CDR3 is CASSEYRGRQVDTQYF. Here the CDR3 DNA reads TGTGCCAGCAGTGAATATAGGGGCCGTCAGGTAGATACGCAGTATTTT.

The V call is TRBV3-1, the J call TRBJ2-3; a weak D match, TRBD2 (5 bases). Germline CDR1 is LGHDT and CDR2 is YNNKEL (reference sequence). This CDR3 has 12 residues. With 4 bases removed from V and 6 bases from J, the gap between germline ends came to 8 bases. The CDR3 region is CASSLDYDTQYF. In nucleotides, the CDR3 is TGTGCCAGCAGCCTTGACTATGATACGCAGTATTTT.

This clonotype has more than one count but fewer than ten. The germline gene is not matched at one end of the junction; a read error may be the cause. The chain is built from TRBV7-2 and TRBJ2-1; D call uncertain. CDR1 and CDR2 from the germline V gene are SGHTA and FQGNSA. The CDR3 runs to 15 residues. The CDR3: CASSSSPGVYTEQFF. In DNA form, the CDR3 reads TGTGCCAGCAGCTCGTCCCCAGGCGTTTACACTGAGCAGTTCTTC.

This clonotype was counted only a few times. The chain is built from TRBV11-2 and TRBJ2-3; D call uncertain. Germline values: CDR1 SGHAT, CDR2 FQNNGV. V lost 0 bases, J lost 5 bases, and 12 bases lay in between. The CDR3 is 15 amino acids. The DNA of the CDR3 is TGTGCCAGCAGCTTAGAATACCGTCGGCGAGATACGCAGTATTTT. Protein product: CASSLEYRRRDTQYF.

For this clonotype: The junction differs from germline at one of its ends, possibly a read error. The chain carries TRBV6-5 and TRBJ2-7; perhaps TRBD2 as D (5 bases). The last part of the DNA fits TRBJ2-5 better; the J call may be wrong. The CDR3 extends over 13 amino acids. CDR1 and CDR2 (germline): MNHEY, SVGAGI. The CDR3 nucleotides are TGTGCCGGCAGTTACGGGAACAAAGAGACCCAGTACTTC. Translated: CAGSYGNKETQYF.

The J gene is TRBJ2-5, the V gene TRBV4-1; D remains unclear. CDR3 length: 14 residues. The V end lost 1 base, the J end lost 2 bases, and 8 bases lay between the germline ends. CDR1 is MGHRA, CDR2 YSYEKL, per germline. CDR3 residues: CASSQASSQETQYF. DNA of the CDR3: TGCGCCAGCAGCCAAGCCAGCAGTCAAGAGACCCAGTACTTC.

V gene TRBV28 combines with J gene TRBJ2-1, with D perhaps matching TRBD1 (6 bases). Germline V lookup: CDR1 MDHEN, CDR2 SYDVKM. This CDR3 has 12 amino acids. The CDR3 sequence is CASTAGAYEQFF. CDR3 bases: TGTGCTTCAACGGCAGGGGCCTACGAGCAGTTCTTC. The variable domain in full, with the rest retrieved from reference TRBV28 and TRBJ2-1, is DVKVTQSSRYLVKRTGEKVFLECVQDMDHENMFWYRQDPGLGLRLIYFSYDVKMKEKGDIPEGYSVSREKKERFSLILESASTNQTSMYLCASTAGAYEQFFGPGTRLTVL.

The table lists this clonotype with a few counts. The rearrangement joins TRBV29-1 to TRBJ1-1, with 9 bases identical to TRBD1. The trim removed 4 bases at V and 4 bases at J, leaving 4 bases unmatched. Per the germline V gene, CDR1 is SQVTM and CDR2 is ANQGSEA. There are 13 residues in the CDR3. CDR3 bases: TGCAGCGTTGGGAGGGACAGGGTCACTGAAGCTTTCTTT. The encoded protein is CSVGRDRVTEAFF. The entire variable domain, with the rest obtained from reference TRBV29-1 and TRBJ1-1, is as follows: SAVISQKPSRDICQRGTSLTIQCQVDSQVTMMFWYRQQPGQSLTLIATANQGSEATYESGFVIDKFPISRPNLTFSTLTVSNMSPEDSSIYLCSVGRDRVTEAFFGQGTRLTVV.

J is TRBJ2-7 and V is TRBV2; D possibly corresponds to TRBD1 (6 bases). The V end lost 8 bases, the J end lost 2 bases, and 16 bases lay between the germline ends. The CDR3 consists of 14 residues. Germline values: CDR1 SNHLY, CDR2 FYNNEI. CDR3 loop: CASATDRLTYEQYF. The CDR3 bases are TGTGCCAGCGCGACGGACAGATTAACCTACGAGCAGTACTTC.

The chain is built from TRBV4-1 and TRBJ2-1; D uncertain. The germline gives CDR1 MGHRA, CDR2 YSYEKL. This CDR3 is 15 amino acids long. V lost 4 bases, J lost 6 bases, and 16 bases lay in between. The CDR3 protein is CASSPFLGSGNEQFF. DNA of the CDR3: TGCGCCAGCAGCCCTTTCTTGGGGTCGGGCAATGAGCAGTTCTTC.

This clonotype was counted many times. The chain couples TRBV29-1 to TRBJ2-5; 9 bases line up with TRBD1. CDR1 is SQVTM and CDR2 is ANQGSEA in the germline V gene. V shed 4 bases and J 4 bases; nucleotides not matched to a gene: 4. This CDR3 has 13 amino acids. The CDR3 spells CSVVRQGGETQYF. CDR3 in DNA: TGCAGCGTTGTTCGACAGGGGGGAGAGACCCAGTACTTC.

Many counts were recorded for this clonotype. The chain carries TRBV5-1 and TRBJ2-7, with D unresolved. Germline V gene data show CDR1 as SGHRS and CDR2 as YFSETQ. V lost 1 base and J 6 bases, leaving 11 bases between the germline ends. The CDR3 runs 13 residues. The CDR3, as DNA: TGCGCCAGCAGCTTGAAGAACAGAGGCGAGCAGTACTTC. It encodes CASSLKNRGEQYF.

In its sample, this clonotype was seen once. Possible read error: a much larger clone is one base away. The rearrangement joins TRBV9 to TRBJ2-1, with D uncertain. Trimming removed 2 bases at V and 8 bases at J, with 11 bases between. The CDR3 has 13 residues. Looked up from germline, CDR1 is SGDLS and CDR2 is YYNGEE. The CDR3 reads CASSVNTRDEQFF. The CDR3 region has the DNA TGTGCCAGCAGCGTCAATACTCGAGATGAGCAGTTCTTC.

The table lists this clonotype with a few counts. The V gene is TRBV6-2 or TRBV6-3, the J gene TRBJ2-3; tentatively, D is TRBD2 (6 bases). Per germline, CDR1 MNHEY and CDR2 SVGEGT. This CDR3 spans 15 amino acids. The V gene lost 6 bases and the J gene lost 2 bases, with 15 bases spanning the gap. The CDR3 nucleotides read TGTGCCAGCAGCCGATCGGGACTGAACACAGATACGCAGTATTTT. This codes for CASSRSGLNTDTQYF.

This clonotype was counted many times. This rearrangement joins TRBV28 to TRBJ2-7, with 9 positions matching TRBD1. The CDR3 totals 15 residues. V lost 6 bases to trimming and J lost 0 bases; unmatched junction nucleotides: 6. Germline loops: CDR1 MDHEN, CDR2 SYDVKM. The CDR3 DNA is TGTGCCAGCAGACGGACAGGGGTCGACTCCTACGAGCAGTACTTC. Translated, it gives CASRRTGVDSYEQYF.

This clonotype was seen ten or more times. The V and J genes are TRBV7-2 and TRBJ2-5, with TRBD1 identical over 7 bases. The V gene's germline CDR1 is SGHTA and CDR2 FQGNSA. After removal of 1 base from V and 6 bases from J, the junction contained 5 bases not matched to a gene. The CDR3 sequence is 14 residues long. The CDR3: CASSLGGTVKTQYF. The DNA of the CDR3 is TGTGCCAGCAGCTTAGGGGGGACAGTGAAGACCCAGTACTTC. The full variable domain, completed using reference TRBV7-2 and TRBJ2-5, is GAGVSQSPSNKVTEKGKDVELRCDPISGHTALYWYRQSLGQGLEFLIYFQGNSAPDKSGLPSDRFSAERTGGSVSTLTIQRTQQEDSAVYLCASSLGGTVKTQYFGPGTRLLVL.

As to this clonotype: Likely a read error: the CDR3 ends without its conserved phenylalanine or tryptophan. The CDR3 DNA sequence: TGCAGTGCTAGCTATCCGGGACAGGGTTCCTACGAGCAGTACTGC. It yields the protein CSASYPGQGSYEQYC. V and J are TRBV20-1 and TRBJ2-5; 9 bases map to TRBD1. With the DNA end fitting TRBJ2-7 better, the J assignment may be wrong. Per germline, CDR1 DFQATT and CDR2 SNEGSKA (reference sequence). The CDR3 loop spans 15 amino acids.

This clonotype was seen a single time. Possible read error: a much larger clone is one base away. CDR3 sequence reads: CASSIGQGPYNEQFF. DNA for the CDR3: TGTGCCAGCAGCATAGGACAGGGACCATACAATGAGCAGTTCTTC. The chain employs TRBV5-5 and TRBJ2-1; 8 bases line up with TRBD1. CDR3 length equals 15 residues. Germline CDR1 and CDR2: SGHKS and YYEKEE (reference sequence). Germline trimming cut 4 bases from V and 4 bases from J; bases unmatched to any gene: 7.

This clonotype was recorded at least ten times. The chain recombines TRBV20-1 with TRBJ2-7; 8 bases line up with TRBD1. The CDR3 extends over 15 amino acids. Germline trimming cut 1 base from V and 3 bases from J; bases unmatched to any gene: 8. Germline loops: CDR1 DFQATT, CDR2 SNEGSKA (reference sequence). The CDR3 loop reads CSARGTGPNIYEQYF. In nucleotides, the CDR3 is TGCAGTGCTAGAGGGACAGGGCCTAATATCTACGAGCAGTACTTC.

This clonotype was seen only a few times. The rearrangement joins TRBV6-1 to TRBJ1-1; possible D gene TRBD1, 6 bases. V was pared by 0 bases and J by 1 base, with 9 bases between. The CDR3 has 15 amino acids. Germline CDR1 is MNHNS and CDR2 is SASEGT. The CDR3 spells CASSEARRGNTEAFF. The CDR3 coding sequence is TGTGCCAGCAGTGAAGCTCGCAGGGGGAACACTGAAGCTTTCTTT.

At least ten counts were recorded for this clonotype. In DNA form, the CDR3 reads TGTGCCAGCAGTGGGGTCTATAGGAACACTGAAGCTTTCTTT. Residues: CASSGVYRNTEAFF. The chain has TRBV2 and TRBJ1-1; D is uncertain. CDR3 length: 14 residues. Germline CDR1 reads SNHLY; CDR2 reads FYNNEI. The V end was cut by 4 bases, the J end by 1 base, with 10 bases between.